Listed below are T cell receptor beta chains from one sample, sequenced in a study of read filtering for tumor transcriptome and immune sequencing. One entry per CDR3 protein, called by TCRdb with MiXCR from the reads. The repertoire consists of about 48,000 distinct CDR3 sequences, with approximately 18% occurring once and the leading ten covering approximately 15%. The sample was a population of CD138-negative cells sorted from bone marrow. The receptors come from a donor at least 40 years old with multiple myeloma. The conserved cysteine and the conserved F or W are not part of the CDR3 here. The listing skips clone size in some rows; elsewhere it reads once, few, many or a size class.

many	TRBV7-9	TRBJ1-4	ASSLAPFGATNEKLF
many	TRBV7-9	TRBJ1-5	ASSLGRQSNQPQH
many	TRBV7-2	TRBJ2-5	ASSQGGRETQY
many	TRBV27	TRBJ2-7	ASSLGGHESSYEQY
many	TRBV11-3	TRBJ2-5	ASSLGGSAGETQY
many	TRBV20-1	TRBJ1-1	SARGGFTEAF
medium-sized	TRBV12-3/TRBV12-4	TRBJ2-7	ASSSTSISYEQY
many	TRBV7-8	TRBJ2-7	ASSPGPPEQY
many	TRBV6-2/TRBV6-3	TRBJ1-1	AISDRGGNTEAF
many	TRBV6-6	TRBJ2-3	ASINRGAATDTQY
many	TRBV7-9	TRBJ2-1	ASSPGTSGRDEQF
many	TRBV2	TRBJ2-2	ASLNGGRNTGELF
many	TRBV29-1	TRBJ2-5	SVGGVGETQY
-	TRBV5-4	TRBJ2-1	ASSLEGIGQF
many	TRBV7-2	TRBJ2-2	ASSLRQGVTGELF
many	TRBV2	TRBJ1-2	ASSEGGILGYT
many	TRBV11-2	TRBJ2-7	ASSSHQYRSSYEQY
few	TRBV18	TRBJ2-5	ASSPRIQETQY
-	TRBV19	TRBJ2-6	ASSQDRGYGGANVLT
many	TRBV6-5	TRBJ2-3	ASSSGQGLDTQY
many	TRBV4-3	TRBJ2-1	ASSQDRVAPYNEQF
-	TRBV19	TRBJ2-3	ASNPPGQGADTQY
-	TRBV5-1	TRBJ2-2	ASSSLASNTGELF
medium-sized	TRBV12-3/TRBV12-4	TRBJ2-1	ASQGYNEQF
-	TRBV7-9	TRBJ2-6	ASSLGLAGVGANVLT
few	TRBV6-1	TRBJ2-7	ASLQGYEQY
many	TRBV6-2/TRBV6-3	TRBJ2-3	ASSPQSGRGSFWTQY
many	TRBV6-1	TRBJ2-2	ASTELAWELF
many	TRBV29-1	TRBJ2-3	SAAGTGGVSDTQY
many	TRBV7-9	TRBJ2-1	ASSLALLTAPSYNEQF
many	TRBV28	TRBJ2-4	ASRQGVLAKNIQY
many	TRBV29-1	TRBJ1-1	SVEGGTEAF
-	TRBV7-8	TRBJ2-3	ASRFGQGPLLDTQY
many	TRBV15	TRBJ2-5	ATSRDRREETQY
many	TRBV6-2/TRBV6-3	TRBJ2-6	ASSYGQYTAGANVLT
many	TRBV29-1	TRBJ2-2	SVVGGGLANTGELF
many	TRBV6-2/TRBV6-3	TRBJ2-7	ASSYHGSSYEQY
many	TRBV14	TRBJ1-5	ASSQQRNQPQH
many	TRBV7-9	TRBJ2-1	ASSLYSESNEQF
-	TRBV6-2/TRBV6-3	TRBJ1-5	ASSPGDGQPQH
many	TRBV7-8	TRBJ2-1	ASSLPAGGQF
many	TRBV2	TRBJ1-1	ASRRPGGDTEAF
many	TRBV12-3/TRBV12-4	TRBJ1-2	ASSRGHGYT
-	TRBV7-3	TRBJ1-1	ASSSGRWAEAF
many	TRBV5-1	TRBJ1-1	ASSPLQIPNTEAF
many	TRBV2	TRBJ2-7	ASNTGQGAYEQY
many	TRBV19	TRBJ2-2	ASRSGTANTGELF
few	TRBV18	TRBJ2-3	ASSRRPPGSDTQY
-	TRBV7-8	TRBJ1-5	ASSLVGVVDQPQH
many	TRBV3-1	TRBJ2-1	ASSQAGAEQF
many	TRBV12-3/TRBV12-4	TRBJ2-5	ASSPPGPGVTQY
many	TRBV5-6	TRBJ2-3	ASSRDAGTDTQY
many	TRBV3-1	TRBJ1-2	ASSPRTGQGHGYT
-	TRBV29-1	TRBJ1-5	SVSTGQGGWQPQH
-	TRBV27	TRBJ1-3	ASSRSSGNTIY
-	TRBV7-2	TRBJ2-2	ASSLRWVGELF
many	TRBV28	TRBJ2-1	ASVGQGTSYNEQF
medium-sized	TRBV24-1	TRBJ2-1	ATSVWDEQF
many	TRBV20-1	TRBJ2-1	SAISGGYNEQF